The clone carrying this T cell receptor (beta chain) was counted only a few times. Its matching antigen is unknown. These data originate in a study of post-analysis software for immune sequencing data. Study-wide results and caveats: The five TRBV segments detected at higher frequency in patients than in controls included TRBV5-6, TRBV5-1 and TRBV20-1. Patients with multiple sclerosis recorded significantly lower normalized Chao1 diversity than controls, the study found.

The germline V gene has CDR1 SGHTA and CDR2 FQGTGA. The ends lost 5 bases at V and 0 bases at J; junction bases unmatched: 8. This CDR3 comprises 19 residues. Prepared libraries of TCR beta cDNA carried unique molecular identifiers. TCRdb passed the PCR reads through MiXCR, listing each CDR3 protein once. The sample lists about 160,000 distinct CDR3 sequences, around 36% occurring once. The chain couples TRBV7-3 to TRBJ2-6, with 12 bases matching TRBD1. The clonotype comes from a girl aged 10 to 17 with multiple sclerosis. The source material was blood, sampled after autologous hematopoietic stem cell transplantation. The CDR3 loop reads CASSRTGTGGFSGANVLTF. The CDR3 bases are TGTGCCAGCAGCCGAACCGGGACAGGGGGCTTCTCTGGGGCCAACGTCCTGACTTTC.